The sequence of this T cell receptor beta chain was determined in a study of Tregs in tolerant kidney transplant recipients (dated by TCRdb to between 2018 and 2021). Background on the whole study: Transplants used related donors with nonmyeloablative bone marrow transplantation; mixed chimerism was transient in the human trials. Before combined kidney and bone marrow transplantation, this study identified donor-specific regulatory T cells using TCRbeta sequencing and then followed those same cells after transplant.

In the germline V gene (reference sequence), CDR1 corresponds to DFQATT and CDR2 to SNEGSKA. The CDR3, cysteine through phenylalanine, is 11 amino acids long. Here the CDR3 DNA is all that survives: 33 bases in frame from base 1. V is pared back by 2 bases and J by 5 bases, with 6 bases lying between the germline termini. Study-wide findings and limitations: Biological reproducibility was not directly addressed, though technical replication error appeared minimal. Expanding Tregs with activated donor B cells appeared to identify the most biologically relevant and donor-specific TCRbeta repertoire. Because the PCR primers were changed over time for some patients, nucleotide-level comparison could not be performed across the samples from those patients. Donor-specific Treg expansion was found to exceed global Treg expansion in tolerant patients, suggesting antigen-driven rather than nonspecific expansion. Because the study included only a small number of patients, the results must be confirmed in larger populations and under other immunosuppression protocols.

The time point label corresponds to: blood sample drawn before combined kidney and bone marrow transplant. Thawed PBMCs were FACS-sorted into unstimulated Tregs (CD4+CD25+CD127-), CD4+ non-Tregs (CD4+CD25-), CD4 cells and CD8 cells. Prior to Treg sorting, thawed PBMCs were rested overnight with about 210 IU/ml IL-2 at 37 degrees C. The patients were 4 recipients of combined kidney and bone marrow transplants from the ITN036ST trial, and samples were available only for these trial subjects. Healthy control blood was processed to PBMCs with a Ficoll density gradient and then cryopreserved, whereas patient PBMCs were collected both before and after transplant. For this clone: There is no known antigen for this receptor. No base qualities exist here, and no much larger clone lies one base off it.

Genomic DNA was extracted from sorted cells with the QIAGEN DNeasy Blood and Tissue Kit for TCRbeta CDR3 sequencing. Through immunoSEQ, high-throughput TCRbeta CDR3 sequencing was done commercially, including PCR amplification with internal controls and bias correction. From the authors' description of their analysis: Unique productive TCRbeta sequences were defined by CDR3 nucleotide sequence where primers matched, and otherwise by CDR3 amino acid sequence together with Vbeta and Jbeta genes. To correct sorting error, sequences shared between sorted populations at a frequency ratio of 2:1 or less were removed; the rest were assigned to the higher population. A sequence was defined as donor-reactive if the sequence was expanded at least 5-fold in CFSE-low cells compared with unstimulated cells and had a frequency of at least 0.01% in CFSE-low cells. Repertoire divergence was quantified by Jensen-Shannon divergence using the top 100 TCRbeta sequences ranked by frequency. For samples with multiple sequencing runs, sorting error was corrected in each run separately before the runs were combined. TCRdb stores this immuneACCESS table with in-frame sequences only. Part of the clones is absent; in the studies checked, under half of the shortfall reflects unresolved V genes, and no reason is known for the rest. V and J calls and clone size come straight from that table; D and trimming were deduced from the DNA. The sample table holds under 95,000 clones, of which under 95% were seen once. The top ten hold 0.34% of the sample.

Source: Tregs from blood, taken before the transplant. This receptor chain uses TRBV20-1 and TRBJ2-5; the D gene identity is not certain. This receptor was identified in a human donor who received a combined kidney and bone marrow transplant. The DNA is TGCAGTGCTAGAACCCGGGAGACCCAGTACTTC. Its coded protein is CSARTRETQYF.